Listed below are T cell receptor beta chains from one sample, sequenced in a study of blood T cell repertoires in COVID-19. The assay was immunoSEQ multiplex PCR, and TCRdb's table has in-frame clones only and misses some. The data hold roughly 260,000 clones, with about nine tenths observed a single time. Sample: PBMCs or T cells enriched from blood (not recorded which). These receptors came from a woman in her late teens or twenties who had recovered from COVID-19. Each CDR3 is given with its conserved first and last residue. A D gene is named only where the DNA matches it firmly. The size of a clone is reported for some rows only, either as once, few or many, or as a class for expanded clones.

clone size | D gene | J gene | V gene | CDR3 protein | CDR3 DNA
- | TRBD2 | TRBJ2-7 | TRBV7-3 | CASSFSGNSYEQYF | TGTGCCAGCAGCTTTAGCGGGAATTCCTACGAGCAGTACTTC
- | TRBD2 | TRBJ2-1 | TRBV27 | CASRGLAGGNEQFF | TGTGCCAGCAGGGGACTAGCGGGAGGCAATGAGCAGTTCTTC
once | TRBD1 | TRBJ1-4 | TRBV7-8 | CASSSGQGANEKLFF | TGTGCCAGCAGCTCGGGACAGGGGGCAAATGAAAAACTGTTTTTT
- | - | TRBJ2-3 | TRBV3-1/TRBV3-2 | CASSQFGTSTDTQYF | TGTGCCAGCAGCCAATTCGGGACTAGCACAGATACGCAGTATTTT
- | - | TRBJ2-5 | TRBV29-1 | CSVAGYQETQYF | TGCAGCGTTGCAGGGTACCAAGAGACCCAGTACTTC
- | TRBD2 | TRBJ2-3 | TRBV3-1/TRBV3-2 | CASSQASGADTQYF | TGTGCCAGCAGCCAAGCTAGCGGGGCAGATACGCAGTATTTT
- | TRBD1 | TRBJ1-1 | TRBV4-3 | CASSHNTGTVGTEAFF | TGCGCCAGCAGCCATAATACCGGGACAGTGGGCACTGAAGCTTTCTTT
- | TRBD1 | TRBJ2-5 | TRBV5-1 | CASSVDRGLAETQYF | TGCGCCAGCAGCGTGGACAGGGGGCTTGCGGAGACCCAGTACTTC
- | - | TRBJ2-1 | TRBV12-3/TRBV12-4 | CASSPRFESEQFF | TGTGCCAGCAGTCCCCGGTTCGAATCTGAGCAGTTCTTC
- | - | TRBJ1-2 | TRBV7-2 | CASSGNGRDYGYTF | TGTGCCAGCAGCGGGAACGGCAGGGACTATGGCTACACCTTC
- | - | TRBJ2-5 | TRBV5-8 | CASSFGQYQETQYF | TGTGCCAGCAGCTTCGGACAGTACCAAGAGACCCAGTACTTC
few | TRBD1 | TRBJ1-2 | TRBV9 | CASSPGTGGFYGYTF | TGTGCCAGCAGCCCCGGGACAGGGGGCTTCTATGGCTACACCTTC
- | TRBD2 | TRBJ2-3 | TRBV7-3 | CASSLMGEAGGPYTQYF | TGTGCCAGCAGCTTAATGGGGGAGGCGGGAGGGCCATATACGCAGTATTTT
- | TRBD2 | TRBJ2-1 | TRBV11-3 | CASSSQLAGVGEQFF | TGTGCCAGCAGCTCCCAACTAGCGGGAGTTGGTGAGCAGTTCTTC
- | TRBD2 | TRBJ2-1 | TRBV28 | CASWGGNEQFF | TGTGCCAGCTGGGGGGGAAATGAGCAGTTCTTC
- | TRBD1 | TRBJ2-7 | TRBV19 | CASSIARQGAVEQYF | TGTGCCAGTAGTATAGCCCGACAGGGGGCGGTCGAGCAGTACTTC
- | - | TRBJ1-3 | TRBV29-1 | CSVVFWGETRNTIYF | TGCAGCGTCGTCTTTTGGGGGGAGACCAGAAACACCATATATTTT
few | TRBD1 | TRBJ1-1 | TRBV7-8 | CASSFIQGPTEAFF | TGTGCCAGCAGCTTCATACAGGGGCCCACTGAAGCTTTCTTT
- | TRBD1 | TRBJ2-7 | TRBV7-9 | CASSQDRGLYEQYF | TGTGCCAGCAGCCAGGACAGGGGGCTATACGAGCAGTACTTC
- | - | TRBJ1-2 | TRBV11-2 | CASTLLGRRDGYTF | TGTGCCAGCACCCTATTGGGGCGAAGGGATGGCTACACCTTC
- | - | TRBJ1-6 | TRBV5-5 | CASRGSSYNSPLHF | TGTGCCAGCAGGGGGAGCTCCTATAATTCACCCCTCCACTTT
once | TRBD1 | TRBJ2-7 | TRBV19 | CASSPGQGTAYEQYF | TGTGCCAGTAGCCCCGGACAGGGGACAGCCTACGAGCAGTACTTC
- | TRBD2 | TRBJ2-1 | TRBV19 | CASSMILAGVDNEQFF | TGTGCCAGTAGTATGATCCTAGCGGGGGTAGACAATGAGCAGTTCTTC
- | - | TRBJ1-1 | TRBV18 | CASSPEQPEAFF | TGTGCCAGCTCACCAGAACAGCCAGAAGCTTTCTTT
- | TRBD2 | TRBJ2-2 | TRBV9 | CASSVGAGGSGSYTGELFF | TGTGCCAGCAGCGTAGGTGCAGGGGGTAGCGGGAGTTACACCGGGGAGCTGTTTTTT
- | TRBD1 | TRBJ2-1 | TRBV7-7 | CASSLSGTGYNEQFF | TGTGCCAGCAGCTTATCCGGGACAGGATACAATGAGCAGTTCTTC
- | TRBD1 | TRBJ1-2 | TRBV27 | CASSPRDSAKSNYGYTF | TGTGCCAGCAGTCCCCGGGACAGCGCTAAATCTAACTATGGCTACACCTTC
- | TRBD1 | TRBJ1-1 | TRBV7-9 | CASTQLLRGRNTEAFF | TGTGCCAGCACTCAACTCTTAAGGGGGCGGAACACTGAAGCTTTCTTT